The clone carrying this TCR beta chain was counted many times. RNA transcripts were the template, and TCR beta CDR3 regions were amplified from them. Investigators did first-round RT-PCR with HTBI primers, then second-round multiplex PCR. TCRdb itself ran the multiplex PCR reads through MiXCR, one entry per CDR3 protein. The table has roughly 480,000 distinct CDR3 sequences, approximately 15% seen once. The sample is drawn from a study of Graves' ophthalmopathy and Graves' hyperthyroidism. Sequenced input: blood. This sequence originates from a woman in her thirties with Graves' ophthalmopathy.

CDR3: CASSQDHAPNTEAFF. The CDR3 DNA reads TGCGCCAGCAGCCAAGATCACGCCCCAAACACTGAAGCTTTCTTT. The J gene is TRBJ1-1, the V gene TRBV4-1, with no clear D. Germline-derived CDR1 and CDR2 are MGHRA and YSYEKL. V was pared by 0 bases and J by 2 bases, with 10 bases between. The CDR3 spans 15 residues.